The next 10 T cell receptor beta chains were all read from a single sample in a study of technical replicates of blood from several donors. TCRdb's copy holds only in-frame clones and misses some; the assay was immunoSEQ multiplex PCR. This sample has 80,000 or so clones, with about 96% found just once. The sample was T cells isolated from PBMCs. The receptors come from a human donor in good health.

This chain connects TRBV28 to TRBJ2-7; TRBD2 matches at 11 bases. Unmatched junction bases numbered 24, after V lost 5 bases and J lost 0 bases. Germline V gene lookup returns CDR1 MDHEN and CDR2 SYDVKM. The CDR3 sequence is 22 residues long. The CDR3 here is CASSGGGGSTSGRWALSYEQYF. In DNA form, the CDR3 reads TGTGCCAGCAGTGGAGGGGGGGGGAGCACTAGCGGGAGATGGGCCCTCTCCTACGAGCAGTACTTC.

This chain links TRBV28 with TRBJ1-2; D is ambiguous. The germline CDR1 and CDR2 sequences are MDHEN and SYDVKM. V was clipped by 3 bases and J by 4 bases, with 9 bases between them. The CDR3 is 13 amino acids. For the CDR3, the DNA is TGTGCCAGCAGTTTCAGTTCAGTCTATGGCTACACCTTC. Translation gives CASSFSSVYGYTF.

The J gene is TRBJ2-7, the V gene TRBV6-5, with a tentative D call TRBD1 (6 bases). The germline gives CDR1 MNHEY, CDR2 SVGAGI. The CDR3 length is 15 residues. The V gene lost 2 bases and the J gene lost 5 bases, with 16 bases spanning the gap. This CDR3 reads CASSYDPRGANEQYF. The CDR3, as DNA: TGTGCCAGCAGTTACGATCCCAGGGGAGCAAACGAGCAGTACTTC.

The chain is built from TRBV30 and TRBJ1-5; D gene uncertain. Per germline, CDR1 GTSNPN and CDR2 SVGIG (reference sequence). Between the trimmed V and J ends, which lost 2 bases and 6 bases, there was a span of 8 bases. CDR3 length: 12 residues. CDR3 nucleotide sequence: TGTGCCTGGAGTCAAAGCGGTCAGCCCCAGCATTTT. It encodes CAWSQSGQPQHF.

The chain carries TRBV5-1 and TRBJ2-1; D uncertain. Germline CDR1 reads SGHRS; CDR2 reads YFSETQ. This CDR3 region has 12 residues. V gave up 0 bases and J gave up 8 bases, with 6 bases separating them. The CDR3 protein is CASSLAGHEQFF. Here the CDR3 DNA reads TGCGCCAGCAGCTTGGCAGGTCATGAGCAGTTCTTC.

The chain has TRBV11-2 and TRBJ2-5; 10 positions match TRBD2. The CDR3 totals 15 residues. The germline V gene has CDR1 SGHAT and CDR2 FQNNGV. After removal of 2 bases from V and 7 bases from J, the junction contained 7 bases not matched to a gene. The CDR3 is CASSLSTSGSGTQYF. DNA for the CDR3: TGTGCCAGCAGCTTATCGACTAGCGGGTCGGGGACCCAGTACTTC.

V usage is TRBV9 and J usage is TRBJ2-2; tentative D call: TRBD2 (5 bases). Germline assignment: CDR1 SGDLS and CDR2 YYNGEE. The CDR3 is 15 residues long. The germline V and J ends were trimmed by 0 bases and 4 bases, with 10 bases remaining between them. The CDR3 DNA reads TGTGCCAGCAGCGTAGGGGCAGGAGGCACCGGGGAGCTGTTTTTT. It codes for CASSVGAGGTGELFF.

V usage is TRBV19 and J usage is TRBJ2-7, with D perhaps matching TRBD2 (5 bases). Germline CDR1 reads LNHDA; CDR2 reads SQIVND (reference sequence). There are 13 residues in the CDR3. Trimming shortened V by 5 bases and J by 3 bases, and 11 bases separated the two germline ends. The CDR3 DNA reads as TGTGCCAGTAGTGGAGCGGAAGACTACGAGCAGTACTTC. This encodes CASSGAEDYEQYF.

V is TRBV5-4 and J is TRBJ2-7; a possible D gene is TRBD1 (6 bases). This CDR3 is built from 14 residues. Germline assignment: CDR1 SGHNT and CDR2 YYREEE (reference sequence). The V gene lost 1 base and the J gene lost 7 bases, with 15 bases spanning the gap. CDR3 amino acids: CASSLYRDPLEQYF. The CDR3 DNA follows: TGTGCCAGCAGCTTGTACAGGGACCCGTTGGAGCAGTACTTC. The full variable domain, its missing parts supplied by reference TRBV5-4 and TRBJ2-7, is ETGVTQSPTHLIKTRGQQVTLRCSSQSGHNTVSWYQQALGQGPQFIFQYYREEENGRGNFPPRFSGLQFPNYSSELNVNALELDDSALYLCASSLYRDPLEQYFGPGTRLTVT.

The J gene is TRBJ2-7, the V gene TRBV6-6, with TRBD2 matching 8 bases. The germline V gene encodes CDR1 MNHNY and CDR2 SVGAGI (reference sequence). The CDR3 has 15 residues. V shed 7 bases, J shed 4 bases, and the junction held 12 bases outside the gene matches. DNA of the CDR3: TGTGCCAGCATGGATTCCTCCGGGGGGGCATACGAGCAGTACTTC. This codes for CASMDSSGGAYEQYF.